This note documents a single T cell receptor (beta chain) sequence. This sample was included in a study of blood T cell repertoires in COVID-19. From germline, CDR1 is SEHNR and CDR2 FQNEAQ (reference sequence). This CDR3 has 14 amino acids. V shed 2 bases and J shed 5 bases, with 12 bases lying between them. Ages ranged from about 18 to 90 years, with residence in about two dozen US areas. Libraries were prepared by immunoSEQ multiplex PCR; TCRdb keeps only in-frame clonotypes and omits some of them. Of roughly 230,000 clones in the sample, about 80% were seen once. This sequence was found in a man in his fifties or sixties who had recovered from COVID-19. What was sequenced was PBMCs or T cells enriched from blood (not recorded which). The chain employs TRBV7-9 and TRBJ2-5, with a possible D match to TRBD1 (6 bases). The chain's CDR3 is CASSLSTGTETQYF. CDR3 nucleotides: TGTGCCAGCAGCTTATCAACAGGGACCGAGACCCAGTACTTC.